These 32 T cell receptor beta chains share one sample of origin, sequenced in a study of cytomegalovirus exposure and HLA in healthy donors (dated by TCRdb to between 2016 and 2019). Library generation was performed with the immunoSEQ multiplex PCR assay. A mixture of 60 forward primers for TCR Vbeta segments and 13 reverse primers for TCR Jbeta segments was used in the multiplex PCR. The immuneACCESS repertoire file appears here via TCRdb, limited to in-frame rearrangements. These files lack a portion of the clones; in checked studies, under half of the deficit traces to unresolved V genes, and the cause of the others is not known. This sample comprises roughly 120,000 clones, 75% to 85% of them detected only once. The ten largest clones capture just under 2% of the sample. Sequenced: PBMCs. The receptors derive from a man aged 50 or older in good health and CMV-seronegative.

Of note for this clone: Sequence at one end of the junction differs from germline and may be a read error. The chain couples TRBV7-9 to TRBJ2-5; perhaps TRBD1 as D (6 bases). In germline, CDR1 is SEHNR, CDR2 FQNEAQ (reference sequence). This CDR3 spans 12 amino acids. CDR3: CSSSARGETQYF. In DNA form, the CDR3 reads TGTTCCAGCAGTGCTAGGGGGGAGACCCAGTACTTC.

The chain employs TRBV5-6 and TRBJ2-2; D is possibly TRBD1 (5 bases). Trimming took off 3 bases at V and 5 bases at J, with 8 bases between the two ends. Germline V gene sequence: CDR1 SGHDT, CDR2 YYEEEE. There are 13 residues in the CDR3. CDR3 bases: TGTGCCAGCAGCTCGCAGGGTACCGGGGAGCTGTTTTTT. Protein sequence: CASSSQGTGELFF.

This chain joins TRBV28 and TRBJ1-3; 7 bases align to TRBD1. Trimming removed 3 bases from V and 4 bases from J; junction bases left unmatched: 3. This CDR3 is built from 14 residues. Germline V lookup: CDR1 MDHEN, CDR2 SYDVKM. The CDR3 loop reads CASSFGTAGNTIYF. DNA of the CDR3: TGTGCCAGCAGTTTTGGGACAGCCGGAAACACCATATATTTT.

The chain has TRBV29-1 and TRBJ1-1, with a weak D call TRBD1 (6 bases). The CDR3 contains 12 residues. V was trimmed by 7 bases and J by 4 bases, leaving 13 bases between them. The germline V gene encodes CDR1 SQVTM and CDR2 ANQGSEA. This CDR3 reads CSASRGATEAFF. As DNA, the CDR3 is TGCAGCGCTTCCAGGGGTGCCACTGAAGCTTTCTTT.

The chain recombines TRBV30 with TRBJ2-1, with TRBD2 matching 8 bases. V lost 2 bases and J lost 0; bases outside the gene matches: 3. Germline assignment: CDR1 GTSNPN and CDR2 SVGIG (reference sequence). CDR3 length equals 15 residues. The CDR3 DNA reads as TGTGCCTGGAGTCGCGGGGGGAGCTCCTACAATGAGCAGTTCTTC. Encoded protein: CAWSRGGSSYNEQFF. Combining the CDR3 with reference TRBV30 and TRBJ2-1 gives the whole variable domain SQTIHQWPATLVQPVGSPLSLECTVEGTSNPNLYWYRQAAGRGLQLLFYSVGIGQISSEVPQNLSASRPQDRQFILSSKKLLLSDSGFYLCAWSRGGSSYNEQFFGPGTRLTVL.

The genes are TRBV7-3 and TRBJ2-2; D not certain. Deletions cut 0 bases from V and 5 bases from J, with 7 bases between. This CDR3 contains 14 residues. Germline loops: CDR1 SGHTA, CDR2 FQGTGA. CDR3 protein: CASSLTDWTGELFF. As DNA, the CDR3 is TGTGCCAGCAGCTTAACAGACTGGACCGGGGAGCTGTTTTTT.

On this clone itself: At one end, the junction sequence differs from germline, possibly due to a read error. The CDR3 sequence: CASSRDRRTDTQYF. The CDR3 DNA sequence: TGTGCCAGTAGTCGGGACAGGCGCACCGATACGCAGTATTTT. V is TRBV19 and J is TRBJ2-3; 8 bases agree with TRBD1. The CDR3 has 14 amino acids. Germline CDR1 reads LNHDA; CDR2 reads SQIVND (reference sequence).

Turning to this clone: Germline is not matched at one junction end, which may reflect a read error. The rearrangement links TRBV10-3 to TRBJ2-2, with D tentatively TRBD2 (5 bases). The CDR3 runs 11 residues. Germline V CDR1 and CDR2: ENHRY, SYGVKD. The DNA for the CDR3 is TGTGCCACCAGTCGGGACGGGGAGCTGTTTTTT. Its translation: CATSRDGELFF.

The V and J genes are TRBV2 and TRBJ1-2; perhaps TRBD1 as D (5 bases). CDR3 length equals 15 residues. In germline, CDR1 is SNHLY, CDR2 FYNNEI. Trimming removed 3 bases at V and 4 bases at J, with 15 bases between. In nucleotides, the CDR3 is TGTGCCAGCAGTGAGTTTCGGCAGGGTGGCTATGGCTACACCTTC. It yields the protein CASSEFRQGGYGYTF.

A word on this clone: An end of the junction differs from the germline gene, which may be a read error. The V gene is TRBV19, the J gene TRBJ2-7, with TRBD1 matching 7 bases. The CDR3 is 14 amino acids. The germline V gene encodes CDR1 LNHDA and CDR2 SQIVND (reference sequence). CDR3 residues: CASSTVQGTYGQYF. The CDR3, as DNA: TGTGCCAGTAGTACCGTACAGGGGACGTACGGGCAGTACTTC.

CDR3 DNA: TGTGCCAGCAGCCTCCGGACAGGGGTCGGGGAGCAGTACTTC. It encodes CASSLRTGVGEQYF. The V gene is TRBV7-7, the J gene TRBJ2-7; 9 bases map to TRBD1. There are 14 residues in the CDR3. V lost 5 bases, J lost 7 bases, and 9 bases stayed unmatched. Germline CDR1 reads SSHAT; CDR2 reads FNYEAQ (reference sequence).

The chain uses TRBV14 and TRBJ1-1; D is uncertain. Germline V gene sequence: CDR1 SGHDN, CDR2 FVKESK. This CDR3 is built from 12 residues. Trimming left V 5 bases short and J 3 bases short, with 7 bases between. The CDR3 DNA is TGTGCCAGCAGCATCCAGGACACTGAAGCTTTCTTT. As protein: CASSIQDTEAFF.

The V call is TRBV5-1, the J call TRBJ2-4; TRBD1 matches 7 bases. After removal of 3 bases from V and 7 bases from J, the junction contained 1 base not matched to a gene. The CDR3 length is 12 residues. CDR1 SGHRS and CDR2 YFSETQ come from the germline V gene. CDR3 sequence (DNA): TGCGCCAGCAGCTCACAGGGGAACATTCAGTACTTC. This sequence encodes CASSSQGNIQYF.

The chain uses TRBV7-6 and TRBJ1-4; D not resolved. The length of the CDR3 is 15 residues. Trimming pared 2 bases from V and 11 bases from J, leaving 18 bases between. Germline CDR1 and CDR2: SGHVS and FNYEAQ. The CDR3 loop reads CASSLNPDTSGKLFF. CDR3 nucleotides: TGTGCCAGCAGCTTAAATCCCGACACCTCGGGGAAACTGTTTTTT.

This rearrangement joins TRBV5-1 to TRBJ2-3, with 7 bases matching TRBD1. Germline CDR1 and CDR2: SGHRS and YFSETQ. The ends lost 3 bases at V and 3 bases at J; junction bases unmatched: 7. The CDR3 spans 15 residues. This chain's CDR3 is CASSSTGLGTDTQYF. The CDR3 DNA follows: TGCGCCAGCAGCTCGACAGGGTTGGGGACAGATACGCAGTATTTT. Drawing the rest from reference TRBV5-1 and TRBJ2-3, the complete variable domain is KAGVTQTPRYLIKTRGQQVTLSCSPISGHRSVSWYQQTPGQGLQFLFEYFSETQRNKGNFPGRFSGRQFSNSRSEMNVSTLELGDSALYLCASSSTGLGTDTQYFGPGTRLTVL.

CDR3: CASARALAGNTIYF. The DNA of the CDR3 is TGTGCCAGCGCTAGAGCACTGGCTGGAAACACCATATATTTT. The rearrangement links TRBV6-6 to TRBJ1-3; unclear D gene. Trimming took 8 bases from V and 2 from J, leaving 13 bases between them. The CDR3 consists of 14 residues. The V gene's germline CDR1 is MNHNY and CDR2 SVGAGI (reference sequence).

The genes are TRBV7-9 and TRBJ2-7; weak D call: TRBD1 (6 bases). The germline V and J ends were trimmed by 5 bases and 1 base, with 27 bases remaining between them. Germline values: CDR1 SEHNR, CDR2 FQNEAQ (reference sequence). This CDR3 has 19 residues. CDR3 sequence reads: CASSPWKATRSRGSYEQYF. CDR3 DNA sequence: TGTGCCAGCAGCCCCTGGAAGGCCACCCGGTCCAGGGGATCCTACGAGCAGTACTTC. The variable domain in full, completed from reference TRBV7-9 and TRBJ2-7, reads DTGVSQNPRHKITKRGQNVTFRCDPISEHNRLYWYRQTLGQGPEFLTYFQNEAQLEKSRLLSDRFSAERPKGSFSTLEIQRTEQGDSAMYLCASSPWKATRSRGSYEQYFGPGTRLTVT.

This chain joins TRBV2 and TRBJ1-4; tentatively, D is TRBD1 (6 bases). The CDR3 runs to 13 residues. Trimming took 7 bases from V and 8 from J, leaving 14 bases between them. Germline-derived CDR1 and CDR2 are SNHLY and FYNNEI. In DNA form, the CDR3 reads TGTGCCAGCATGGGCAGGGGACGGGAAAAACTGTTTTTT. Encoded protein: CASMGRGREKLFF.

The chain recombines TRBV9 with TRBJ2-7, with 8 positions matching TRBD1. V was clipped by 10 bases and J by 5 bases; unmatched bases: 14. The germline CDR1 and CDR2 sequences are SGDLS and YYNGEE. This CDR3 is 14 amino acids long. This CDR3 is CASGQGQGADEQYF. CDR3 coding DNA: TGTGCCTCCGGGCAAGGACAGGGAGCCGACGAGCAGTACTTC.

In its sample, this clone was seen once. The chain carries TRBV5-1 and TRBJ2-7; 9 bases are a match to TRBD2. Trimming removed 2 bases from V and 3 bases from J; junction bases left unmatched: 9. The CDR3 length is 16 residues. Per germline, CDR1 SGHRS and CDR2 YFSETQ. Here the CDR3 DNA reads TGCGCCAGCAGCTTAACGTATGGCGGGGGGGTCTACGAGCAGTACTTC. It specifies CASSLTYGGGVYEQYF.

The count of this clone is one. This chain joins TRBV19 and TRBJ2-3; D is perhaps TRBD2 (5 bases). Germline V gives CDR1 LNHDA, CDR2 SQIVND (reference sequence). V was trimmed by 0 bases and J by 4 bases, leaving 17 bases between them. The CDR3 runs to 17 residues. CDR3 sequence (DNA): TGTGCCAGTAGTATAGATCGGGTAGGGAGAAGGGCAGATACGCAGTATTTT. Residues: CASSIDRVGRRADTQYF.

This chain links TRBV6-5 with TRBJ1-2; D remains ambiguous. Germline CDR1 MNHEY, CDR2 SVGAGI. The CDR3 is 14 residues long. Trimming left V 6 bases short and J 0 bases short, with 11 bases between. The CDR3 loop is CASSPAGANYGYTF. The CDR3 nucleotides are TGTGCCAGCAGCCCAGCCGGGGCTAACTATGGCTACACCTTC.

The CDR3 nucleotides are TGTGCCACCATGTCGACTAGCGAGACAAGCACAGATACGCAGTATTTT. This sequence encodes CATMSTSETSTDTQYF. The chain links TRBV15 to TRBJ2-3; 8 bases align to TRBD2. The CDR3 sequence is 16 residues long. The J segment lost 0 bases and the V segment lost 7 bases, leaving 9 bases of the junction unmatched. Germline CDR1 is LNHNV and CDR2 is YYDKDF (reference sequence).

This chain uses TRBV7-8 with TRBJ2-7; 7 bases fit TRBD1. The germline V gene has CDR1 SGHVS and CDR2 FQNEAQ. The CDR3 is made up of 14 amino acids. Unmatched junction bases numbered 5, after V lost 0 bases and J lost 6 bases. The CDR3 reads CASSLALQGSEQYV. The CDR3 nucleotides are TGTGCCAGCAGCTTAGCCCTACAGGGGTCCGAGCAGTACGTC.

The genes are TRBV19 and TRBJ2-2, with TRBD1 identical over 7 bases. CDR1 and CDR2 from the germline V gene are LNHDA and SQIVND (reference sequence). This CDR3 comprises 17 residues. Trimming removed 0 bases from V and 4 bases from J; junction bases left unmatched: 8. CDR3 sequence reads: CASSIDLDRVVTGELFF. The CDR3 DNA reads as TGTGCCAGTAGTATAGATCTTGACAGGGTTGTCACCGGGGAGCTGTTTTTT.

This chain connects TRBV6-6 to TRBJ1-6; TRBD1 matches at 10 bases. Germline loops: CDR1 MNHNY, CDR2 SVGAGI (reference sequence). V gave up 6 bases and J gave up 9 bases; unmatched junction bases: 11. CDR3 length equals 16 residues. CDR3 DNA: TGTGCCAGCAGGGTGACAGGGGGCGGGGCAGGTTCACCCCTCCACTTT. Protein sequence: CASRVTGGGAGSPLHF.

The sample holds a few counts of this clone. The CDR3: CASSSSSGGEPGANVLTF. The CDR3 DNA reads TGTGCCAGCAGCTCCTCTAGCGGGGGGGAGCCTGGGGCCAACGTCCTGACTTTC. V gene TRBV13 combines with J gene TRBJ2-6; the match to TRBD2 covers 12 bases. The CDR3 sequence is 18 residues long. Germline V CDR1 and CDR2: PRHDT, FYEKMQ (reference sequence). Germline trimming cut 4 bases from V and 2 bases from J; bases unmatched to any gene: 6.

The chain joins TRBV5-6 to TRBJ2-1; D might be TRBD1 (6 bases). The CDR3 length is 14 residues. Trimming shortened V by 4 bases and J by 5 bases, and 13 bases separated the two germline ends. The germline gives CDR1 SGHDT, CDR2 YYEEEE. CDR3 sequence reads: CASSRGTKNNEQFF. The CDR3 coding sequence is TGTGCCAGCAGCCGAGGGACAAAAAACAATGAGCAGTTCTTC.

This chain joins TRBV7-2 and TRBJ1-4, with D unclear. CDR3 length: 15 residues. Trimming took 5 bases from V and 9 from J, leaving 19 bases between them. Looked up from germline, CDR1 is SGHTA and CDR2 is FQGNSA. The CDR3 protein is CASSAHSRAVKKLFF. The CDR3, as DNA: TGTGCCAGCAGCGCTCACAGCAGAGCAGTGAAAAAACTGTTTTTT.

This chain connects TRBV9 to TRBJ2-5, with D maybe TRBD2 (7 bases). V was shortened by 3 bases and J by 4 bases, with 22 bases between the two germline ends. The CDR3 is made up of 17 amino acids. Germline CDR1 reads SGDLS; CDR2 reads YYNGEE. This CDR3 is CASSAGIRGGAGETQYF. DNA of the CDR3: TGTGCCAGCAGCGCGGGAATCCGAGGGGGGGCCGGAGAGACCCAGTACTTC.

The V call is TRBV18, the J call TRBJ1-1; D unresolved. V was cut by 6 bases and J by 1 base, with 15 bases left in between. Germline V gives CDR1 KGHSH, CDR2 LQKENI. The CDR3 totals 15 residues. CDR3 nucleotide sequence: TGTGCCAGCTCCCCCAACCAGGCAGAGAACACTGAAGCTTTCTTT. This gives the protein CASSPNQAENTEAFF.

The chain links TRBV19 to TRBJ1-5; D uncertain. Per the germline V gene, CDR1 is LNHDA and CDR2 is SQIVND (reference sequence). CDR3 length: 15 residues. Trimming took off 7 bases at V and 6 bases at J, with 19 bases between the two ends. The CDR3 spells CASTVGVAGAQPQHF. The CDR3 DNA reads as TGTGCCAGTACCGTAGGAGTAGCGGGTGCTCAGCCCCAGCATTTT.